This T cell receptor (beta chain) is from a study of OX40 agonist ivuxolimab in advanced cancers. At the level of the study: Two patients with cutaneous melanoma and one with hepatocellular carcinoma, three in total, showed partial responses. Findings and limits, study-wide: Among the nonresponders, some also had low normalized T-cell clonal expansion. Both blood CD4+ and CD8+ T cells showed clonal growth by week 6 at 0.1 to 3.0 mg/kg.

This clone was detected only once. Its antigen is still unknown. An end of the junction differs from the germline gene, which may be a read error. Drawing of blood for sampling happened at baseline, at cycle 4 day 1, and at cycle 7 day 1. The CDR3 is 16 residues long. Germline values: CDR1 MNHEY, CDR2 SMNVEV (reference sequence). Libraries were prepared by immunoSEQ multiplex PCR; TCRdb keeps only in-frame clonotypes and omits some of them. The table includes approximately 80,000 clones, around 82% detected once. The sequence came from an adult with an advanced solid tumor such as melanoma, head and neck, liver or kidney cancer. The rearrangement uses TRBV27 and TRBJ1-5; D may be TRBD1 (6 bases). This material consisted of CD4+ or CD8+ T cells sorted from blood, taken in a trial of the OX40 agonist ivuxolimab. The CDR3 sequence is CANSLSGWGAGQPQHF. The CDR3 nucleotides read TGTGCCAACAGTTTATCGGGGTGGGGGGCTGGACAGCCCCAGCATTTT.